This entry lists 27 T cell receptor beta chains sequenced from one sample in a study of T cell repertoires in cytomegalovirus infection. TCRdb itself ran the reads through MiXCR, one entry per CDR3 protein. The top ten hold 13% of the sample, which has 370,000 or so distinct CDR3 sequences, roughly 36% seen once. These receptors have no known antigen. This material consisted of cultured PBMCs, taken from culture after CMV antigen stimulation. The receptors here all came from a human donor in good health (CMV status not recorded). Some clones in this sample may be carry-over from other donors' samples.

The CDR3 DNA reads as TGTGCCAGCAGCTTGATGACAGGGCAAAGGCACGAGCAGTACTTC. Its translation is CASSLMTGQRHEQYF. The chain joins TRBV7-2 to TRBJ2-7; the match to TRBD1 covers 7 bases. The germline gives CDR1 SGHTA, CDR2 FQGNSA. CDR3 length equals 15 residues. V lost 3 bases, J lost 5 bases, and 10 bases stayed unmatched.

J is TRBJ1-6 and V is TRBV19; the D is unclear. This CDR3 has 15 amino acids. CDR1 LNHDA and CDR2 SQIVND come from the germline V gene (reference sequence). V was trimmed by 1 base and J by 10 bases, leaving 14 bases between them. The CDR3 protein is CASSIGGLGSSPLHF. The CDR3, as DNA: TGTGCCAGTAGTATAGGAGGGCTGGGTTCGTCACCCCTCCACTTT.

This chain links TRBV20-1 with TRBJ2-1; maybe TRBD2 (7 bases). CDR3 length: 16 residues. The V gene's germline CDR1 is DFQATT and CDR2 SNEGSKA (reference sequence). V lost 1 base to trimming and J lost 2 bases, with 15 bases between them. The CDR3 nucleotides read TGCAGTGCTAGAGGGGGGGGCGGGGACGCCTACAATGAGCAGTTCTTC. It specifies CSARGGGGDAYNEQFF.

This clonotype was detected a few times. The chain employs TRBV6-5 and TRBJ1-1; D not certain. The CDR3 spans 14 residues. Trimming left V 0 bases short and J 1 base short, with 6 bases between. Germline V gene lookup returns CDR1 MNHEY and CDR2 SVGAGI. CDR3 in amino acids: CASSYSSTNTEAFF. The CDR3, as DNA: TGTGCCAGCAGTTACTCATCGACGAACACTGAAGCTTTCTTT.

The CDR3 spells CASSQDPVGNTEAFF. As DNA, the CDR3 is TGTGCCAGCAGCCAAGACCCCGTGGGGAACACTGAAGCTTTCTTT. The chain recombines TRBV14 with TRBJ1-1; no clear D gene. The V gene's germline CDR1 is SGHDN and CDR2 FVKESK. There are 15 residues in the CDR3. Trimming took off 0 bases at V and 1 base at J, with 9 bases between the two ends.

The rearrangement joins TRBV4-3 to TRBJ2-3, with TRBD1 identical over 8 bases. The CDR3 sequence is 17 residues long. Trimming removed 2 bases from V and 6 bases from J; junction bases left unmatched: 13. Germline V gene lookup returns CDR1 LGHNA and CDR2 YSLEER. The CDR3 DNA reads TGCGCCAGCAGCCAAACCGGGACAGGCCTTCTCGGGGATACGCAGTATTTT. Translating gives CASSQTGTGLLGDTQYF.

The V call is TRBV7-8, the J call TRBJ1-2; the D is unclear. Germline loops: CDR1 SGHVS, CDR2 FQNEAQ. The CDR3 is 12 residues long. Deletions cut 2 bases from V and 8 bases from J, with 9 bases between. The CDR3 DNA reads as TGTGCCAGCAGCTTATACACGACCGGCTACACCTTC. Protein: CASSLYTTGYTF. The full variable domain, with the rest looked up from reference TRBV7-8 and TRBJ1-2, is GAGVSQSPRYKVAKRGQDVALRCDPISGHVSLFWYQQALGQGPEFLTYFQNEAQLDKSGLPSDRFFAERPEGSVSTLKIQRTQQEDSAVYLCASSLYTTGYTFGSGTRLTVV.

The chain links TRBV5-6 to TRBJ2-1; 9 nucleotides match TRBD1. Germline-derived CDR1 and CDR2 are SGHDT and YYEEEE. The CDR3 totals 13 residues. V was clipped by 6 bases and J by 6 bases; unmatched bases: 4. The CDR3 region is CASKTTGGNEQFF. The CDR3 bases are TGTGCCAGCAAGACGACAGGGGGCAATGAGCAGTTCTTC.

Turning to this clonotype: One end of the junction does not line up with germline, which may come from a read error. The chain employs TRBV7-2 and TRBJ2-1, with TRBD2 matching 8 bases. This CDR3 has 15 amino acids. Germline-derived CDR1 and CDR2 are SGHTA and FQGNSA. For the CDR3, the DNA is TGTGCCAGCACCTTAAGCGGGAGAAATTTCAATGAGCAGTTCTTC. This sequence encodes CASTLSGRNFNEQFF.

J is TRBJ2-3 and V is TRBV7-9; 9 nucleotides agree with TRBD1. There are 16 residues in the CDR3. With 1 base clipped from V and 0 bases from J, the junction kept 2 bases outside the gene matches. Germline V lookup: CDR1 SEHNR, CDR2 FQNEAQ (reference sequence). CDR3 sequence (DNA): TGTGCCAGCAGCTTAGACGGGACAGGGAGCACAGATACGCAGTATTTT. It is translated as CASSLDGTGSTDTQYF.

The chain uses TRBV2 and TRBJ1-6; unclear D gene. The CDR3 loop spans 13 amino acids. Germline V CDR1 and CDR2: SNHLY, FYNNEI. With 6 bases removed from V and 3 bases from J, the gap between germline ends came to 6 bases. The CDR3 DNA sequence: TGTGCCAGCAGAGACTTCTATAATTCACCCCTCCACTTT. This sequence encodes CASRDFYNSPLHF. The full variable domain, rest sourced from reference TRBV2 and TRBJ1-6, is EPEVTQTPSHQVTQMGQEVILRCVPISNHLYFYWYRQILGQKVEFLVSFYNNEISEKSEIFDDQFSVERPDGSNFTLKIRSTKLEDSAMYFCASRDFYNSPLHFGNGTRLTVT.

This clonotype was counted only a few times. The chain uses TRBV7-2 and TRBJ2-5; TRBD2 matches 10 bases. Unmatched junction bases numbered 11, after V lost 0 bases and J lost 4 bases. CDR1 is SGHTA, CDR2 FQGNSA, per germline. The CDR3 consists of 18 residues. CDR3 DNA sequence: TGTGCCAGCAGCTTAGCCCGATCTCGAGCGGGAGGGGGAGAGACCCAGTACTTC. This encodes CASSLARSRAGGGETQYF.

This sequence joins TRBV6-2 or TRBV6-3 and TRBJ2-7; D is unclear. The CDR3 is made up of 14 amino acids. The germline CDR1 and CDR2 sequences are MNHEY and SVGEGT. V lost 6 bases and J 7 bases, leaving 19 bases between the germline ends. This CDR3 reads CASSQPPRSGEQYV. DNA of the CDR3: TGTGCCAGCAGCCAACCACCCAGGAGTGGGGAGCAGTACGTC.

The chain combines TRBV6-8 with TRBJ2-1; D gene uncertain. The length of the CDR3 is 15 residues. Between the trimmed V and J ends, which lost 2 bases and 0 bases, there was a span of 8 bases. Germline values: CDR1 MNHGY, CDR2 SAAAGT. This CDR3 reads CASSYGDSSYNEQFF. As DNA, the CDR3 is TGTGCCAGCAGTTACGGAGACTCCTCCTACAATGAGCAGTTCTTC.

The sample holds a few counts of this clonotype. The chain uses TRBV28 and TRBJ2-5, with D possibly being TRBD1 (5 bases). This CDR3 has 14 residues. V was trimmed by 5 bases and J by 1 base, leaving 11 bases between them. CDR1 and CDR2 from the germline V gene are MDHEN and SYDVKM. The CDR3 reads CASSTVRVQETQYF. The CDR3 DNA follows: TGTGCCAGCAGTACCGTCAGGGTCCAAGAGACCCAGTACTTC.

This chain links TRBV7-2 with TRBJ2-6; D is unresolved. V lost 5 bases, J lost 1 base, and 9 bases lay in between. Germline CDR1 and CDR2: SGHTA and FQGNSA. The CDR3 runs to 15 residues. CDR3 region: CASSHDPSGANVLTF. The CDR3 DNA is TGTGCCAGCAGCCACGACCCATCTGGGGCCAACGTCCTGACTTTC.

The chain recombines TRBV29-1 with TRBJ2-3; TRBD2 is a possible D gene (5 bases). This CDR3 is 12 amino acids long. CDR1 is SQVTM, CDR2 ANQGSEA, per germline. Trimming took 3 bases from V and 2 from J, leaving 6 bases between them. CDR3 in DNA: TGCAGCGTTGAGGACTTCACAGATACGCAGTATTTT. The encoded protein is CSVEDFTDTQYF.

The V call is TRBV7-2, the J call TRBJ2-1, with TRBD1 as a possible D gene (5 bases). The V gene lost 1 base and the J gene lost 7 bases, with 14 bases spanning the gap. There are 15 residues in the CDR3. CDR1 is SGHTA and CDR2 is FQGNSA in the germline V gene. The CDR3 spells CASSLEAGSTNEQFF. DNA for the CDR3: TGTGCCAGCAGCTTAGAGGCAGGGTCTACAAATGAGCAGTTCTTC.

This clonotype was recorded a few times. This chain links TRBV6-5 with TRBJ2-1; a weak D match, TRBD2 (5 bases). The germline V gene has CDR1 MNHEY and CDR2 SVGAGI. V was pared by 6 bases and J by 4 bases, with 16 bases between. CDR3 size: 15 residues. The CDR3 DNA reads TGTGCCAGCAGCTTCGGACGGACGGGGTACAATGAGCAGTTCTTC. It specifies CASSFGRTGYNEQFF.

The chain recombines TRBV7-9 with TRBJ1-4; maybe TRBD1 (6 bases). Germline assignment: CDR1 SEHNR and CDR2 FQNEAQ (reference sequence). Deletions cut 7 bases from V and 7 bases from J, with 19 bases between. The CDR3 is 15 residues long. CDR3 region: CASTTRDTLGEKLFF. The CDR3 nucleotides read TGTGCCAGCACCACCCGGGACACCCTAGGTGAAAAACTGTTTTTT.

The chain couples TRBV6-2 or TRBV6-3 to TRBJ2-7, with a weak D call TRBD2 (7 bases). The CDR3 extends over 14 amino acids. Germline V gene data show CDR1 as MNHEY and CDR2 as SVGEGT. CDR3 amino acids: CASSDRRGIYEQYV. The CDR3 region has the DNA TGTGCCAGCAGCGACAGGCGGGGGATCTACGAGCAGTACGTT.

The V gene is TRBV7-8, the J gene TRBJ2-5; D is perhaps TRBD1 (5 bases). The CDR3 contains 14 residues. Germline CDR1 and CDR2: SGHVS and FQNEAQ. V dropped 5 bases and J dropped 0 bases, with 10 bases sitting between them. As DNA, the CDR3 is TGTGCCAGCAGCCAGAACAGGTACCAAGAGACCCAGTACTTC. Translating it yields CASSQNRYQETQYF.

This clonotype showed up many times. This chain joins TRBV7-2 and TRBJ2-3; maybe TRBD2 (6 bases). Germline V gene lookup returns CDR1 SGHTA and CDR2 FQGNSA. V was shortened by 1 base and J by 6 bases, with 8 bases between the two germline ends. CDR3 length: 13 amino acids. The CDR3 spells CASSLVRGDTQYF. Here the CDR3 DNA reads TGTGCCAGCAGCTTAGTCCGGGGGGATACGCAGTATTTT.

As concerns this clonotype: This may be a read error, as it is one base from a much larger clone. The rearrangement joins TRBV7-2 to TRBJ1-2, with 8 nucleotides matching TRBD1. This CDR3 is 17 amino acids long. The V segment lost 1 base and the J segment 3 bases; nucleotides outside the gene matches: 10. The germline CDR1 and CDR2 sequences are SGHTA and FQGNSA. CDR3 DNA: TGTACCAGCAGCTTAGTCCAGGGGGCGTTAGAGGACTATGGCTACACCTTC. This gives the protein CTSSLVQGALEDYGYTF. The full variable domain, with the rest looked up from reference TRBV7-2 and TRBJ1-2, is GAGVSQSPSNKVTEKGKDVELRCDPISGHTALYWYRQSLGQGLEFLIYFQGNSAPDKSGLPSDRFSAERTGGSVSTLTIQRTQQEDSAVYLCTSSLVQGALEDYGYTFGSGTRLTVV.

The chain carries TRBV4-1 and TRBJ1-2; D not resolved. CDR3 size: 13 residues. Trimming removed 3 bases at V and 2 bases at J, with 7 bases between. The germline V gene encodes CDR1 MGHRA and CDR2 YSYEKL. The CDR3 reads CASSQTRNYGYTF. CDR3 nucleotide sequence: TGCGCCAGCAGCCAGACAAGAAACTATGGCTACACCTTC.

The sample holds a few counts of this clonotype. The rearrangement links TRBV7-9 to TRBJ2-5; 11 bases agree with TRBD2. Per germline, CDR1 SEHNR and CDR2 FQNEAQ (reference sequence). V lost 7 bases to trimming and J lost 5 bases; unmatched junction nucleotides: 12. This CDR3 region has 16 residues. The CDR3: CASKQSGLAVGETQYF. Written as DNA, the CDR3 is TGTGCCAGCAAACAATCGGGACTAGCGGTGGGGGAGACCCAGTACTTC.

The V gene is TRBV25-1, the J gene TRBJ1-5; D remains ambiguous. V was pared by 2 bases and J by 3 bases, with 5 bases between. The CDR3 is 13 amino acids. Germline values: CDR1 MGHDK, CDR2 SYGVNS. CDR3 in amino acids: CASSEGVNQPQHF. The CDR3 DNA is TGTGCCAGCAGTGAAGGGGTCAATCAGCCCCAGCATTTT.